The next 14 T cell receptor beta chains were all read from a single sample in a study of T cells after yellow fever vaccination. From the 5' RACE reads, TCRdb called clonotypes with MiXCR, one entry per CDR3 protein. Seen here are 400,000 or so distinct CDR3 sequences, about 6.2% observed once, and the top ten hold 15%. Source: PBMCs, taken 5 days after the yellow fever booster vaccination. These receptors all stem from a man aged 25-40 years who received the YFV17D yellow fever vaccine.

The table lists this clonotype with many counts. The chain couples TRBV5-1 to TRBJ2-1, with D maybe TRBD2 (6 bases). Trimming took 0 bases from V and 9 from J, leaving 16 bases between them. The CDR3 consists of 15 residues. The germline CDR1 and CDR2 sequences are SGHRS and YFSETQ. CDR3 nucleotide sequence: TGCGCCAGCAGCTTGGGGTCCTACGGGGGTGGTGAGCAGTTCTTC. Amino acid sequence: CASSLGSYGGGEQFF.

This clonotype was found many times. This sequence joins TRBV12-3 or TRBV12-4 and TRBJ2-7; 8 nucleotides match TRBD2. This CDR3 region has 17 residues. After removal of 1 base from V and 3 bases from J, the junction contained 11 bases not matched to a gene. For the CDR3, the DNA is TGTGCCAGCAGTTTAGGGTTTAGGCGGGAGGCCCTCTACGAGCAGTACTTC. This sequence encodes CASSLGFRREALYEQYF.

CDR3 region: CSGQTAYEQYF. CDR3 coding DNA: TGCAGCGGACAGACCGCCTACGAGCAGTACTTC. V gene TRBV29-1 combines with J gene TRBJ2-7, with D perhaps matching TRBD1 (5 bases). In germline, CDR1 is SQVTM, CDR2 ANQGSEA. There are 11 residues in the CDR3. Trimming left V 7 bases short and J 2 bases short, with 9 bases between.

V and J are TRBV7-2 and TRBJ2-4; the D gene is possibly TRBD2 (5 bases). This CDR3 has 14 amino acids. The V end was cut by 6 bases, the J end by 3 bases, with 12 bases between. CDR1 is SGHTA and CDR2 is FQGNSA in the germline V gene. CDR3 sequence: CASRGNGGKNIQYF. CDR3 bases: TGTGCCAGCAGGGGGAACGGAGGCAAAAACATTCAGTACTTC.

Of note for this clonotype: One end of the junction fails to match germline, which may point to a read error. The chain has TRBV12-3 or TRBV12-4 and TRBJ2-1; 13 bases are a match to TRBD2. There are 16 residues in the CDR3. The CDR3 region has the DNA TGTGCCAGCAGTCCCAGACTAGCGGGAGGCTACAAAGAGCAGTTCTTC. Protein product: CASSPRLAGGYKEQFF.

This clonotype was detected many times. The junction and the germline gene differ at one end; a read error may be behind it. This sequence joins TRBV13 and TRBJ2-2; 7 bases line up with TRBD2. This CDR3 contains 14 residues. Germline V CDR1 and CDR2: PRHDT, FYEKMQ (reference sequence). The CDR3 reads CASSLAGNTGELFF. The CDR3 DNA reads TGTGCCAGCAGTTTAGCGGGGAACACCGGGGAGCTGTTTTTT. Based on the CDR3 plus reference TRBV13 and TRBJ2-2, the full variable domain is AAGVIQSPRHLIKEKRETATLKCYPIPRHDTVYWYQQGPGQDPQFLISFYEKMQSDKGSIPDRFSAQQFSDYHSELNMSSLELGDSALYFCASSLAGNTGELFFGEGSRLTVL.

The CDR3 reads CASRVKSNQPQHF. CDR3 in DNA: TGTGCCAGCAGGGTTAAGAGCAATCAGCCCCAGCATTTT. The chain employs TRBV6-6 and TRBJ1-5; no firm D call. The CDR3 length is 13 residues. Per germline, CDR1 MNHNY and CDR2 SVGAGI (reference sequence). V lost 6 bases to trimming and J lost 1 base, with 7 bases between them.

A word on this clonotype: A much larger clonotype is one base distant, so this may be a read error. This sequence joins TRBV10-2 and TRBJ2-1; no firm D call. The CDR3 is 15 residues long. Germline V CDR1 and CDR2: WSHSY, SAAADI. CDR3 sequence reads: CTTEDEALNYNEQFF. The CDR3 DNA reads TGCACCACCGAGGACGAGGCTTTAAACTACAATGAGCAGTTCTTC.

This clonotype was seen more than once but under ten times. V and J are TRBV25-1 and TRBJ1-3; D is ambiguous. The CDR3 length is 11 residues. Germline CDR1 is MGHDK and CDR2 is SYGVNS. V was clipped by 8 bases and J by 0 bases, with 2 bases between them. CDR3 loop: CASFSGNTIYF. The CDR3 DNA sequence: TGTGCCAGCTTCTCTGGAAACACCATATATTTT.

This clonotype was recorded at least ten times. The chain links TRBV7-6 to TRBJ2-6; tentative D call: TRBD2 (6 bases). This CDR3 has 16 residues. Trimming removed 5 bases at V and 0 bases at J, with 11 bases between. From germline, CDR1 is SGHVS and CDR2 FNYEAQ. This chain's CDR3 is CASSPPRGSGANVLTF. CDR3 in DNA: TGTGCCAGCAGCCCCCCGCGGGGCTCTGGGGCCAACGTCCTGACTTTC.

This clonotype was seen a few times. The chain uses TRBV12-3 or TRBV12-4 and TRBJ2-1; 8 nucleotides match TRBD2. The CDR3 sequence is 19 residues long. Trimming cost V 2 bases and J 6 bases; bases outside gene matches: 18. The CDR3 spells CASSLIRIWERELGNEQFF. The CDR3 bases are TGTGCCAGCAGTTTAATCAGGATCTGGGAGCGGGAGCTTGGCAATGAGCAGTTCTTC.

The chain carries TRBV29-1 and TRBJ2-7; D possibly matches TRBD1 or TRBD2 (5 bases each). This CDR3 spans 15 amino acids. The V end lost 4 bases, the J end lost 0 bases, and 16 bases lay between the germline ends. Germline CDR1 reads SQVTM; CDR2 reads ANQGSEA. This chain's CDR3 is CSVGPGRAGSYEQYF. CDR3 nucleotides: TGCAGCGTTGGCCCCGGCAGGGCGGGCTCCTACGAGCAGTACTTC.

This clonotype was seen ten or more times. This chain connects TRBV7-9 to TRBJ2-1; D is unresolved. Germline values: CDR1 SEHNR, CDR2 FQNEAQ (reference sequence). V was trimmed by 1 base and J by 7 bases, leaving 11 bases between them. This CDR3 contains 14 residues. CDR3 sequence: CASSLVAKSNEQFF. In nucleotides, the CDR3 is TGTGCCAGCAGCTTAGTCGCGAAGTCGAATGAGCAGTTCTTC.

This clonotype was seen a few times. The chain joins TRBV9 to TRBJ2-7, with D maybe TRBD1 (5 bases). This CDR3 is 15 amino acids long. CDR1 is SGDLS, CDR2 YYNGEE, per germline. The V and J ends lost 1 base and 5 bases respectively, with 16 bases between them. The CDR3: CASSVTAGSTHEQYF. CDR3 nucleotide sequence: TGTGCCAGCAGCGTAACGGCAGGGTCGACCCACGAGCAGTACTTC.